Listed below are T cell receptor beta chains from one sample, sequenced in a study of cytomegalovirus exposure and HLA in healthy donors. The protocol was immunoSEQ multiplex PCR, while the TCRdb copy is restricted to in-frame clones and leaves out a portion. This sample's clone table lists approximately 130,000 clones. Material: PBMCs. The receptors stem from a woman aged 55 to 70 in good health and CMV-seronegative. The CDR3 runs from the conserved cysteine through the conserved F or W. A D gene is named only where the DNA matches it firmly.

j_gene: TRBJ2-7
d_gene: .
v_gene: TRBV7-5
CDR3aa: CASLGGLLQYF
CDR3nt: TGTGCCTCCCTGGGGGGATTATTGCAGTACTTC

j_gene: TRBJ1-1
d_gene: .
v_gene: TRBV7-9
CDR3aa: CASSFTGTNTEAFF
CDR3nt: TGTGCCAGCAGCTTTACAGGTACTAACACTGAAGCTTTCTTT

j_gene: TRBJ1-2
d_gene: .
v_gene: TRBV28
CDR3aa: CARDGGATNYGYTF
CDR3nt: TGTGCGCGCGACGGCGGGGCAACTAACTATGGCTACACCTTC

j_gene: TRBJ2-1
d_gene: TRBD2
v_gene: TRBV25-1
CDR3aa: CASSEYRTSGSYNEQFF
CDR3nt: TGTGCCAGCAGTGAATATCGGACTAGCGGGAGCTACAATGAGCAGTTCTTC

j_gene: TRBJ2-3
d_gene: .
v_gene: TRBV6-5
CDR3aa: CASGGAVDTQYF
CDR3nt: TGTGCCAGCGGCGGGGCGGTAGATACGCAGTATTTT

j_gene: TRBJ1-5
d_gene: .
v_gene: TRBV2
CDR3aa: CASSENYSNQPQHF
CDR3nt: TGTGCCAGCAGTGAAAACTATAGCAATCAGCCCCAGCATTTT

j_gene: TRBJ1-6
d_gene: TRBD1
v_gene: TRBV6-6
CDR3aa: CASSNRGGRPDF
CDR3nt: TGTGCCAGCAGTAACAGGGGGGGACGCCCGGACTTT

j_gene: TRBJ1-2
d_gene: TRBD1
v_gene: TRBV28
CDR3aa: CARGTGGFGYTF
CDR3nt: TGTGCCAGAGGGACAGGGGGTTTTGGCTACACCTTC

j_gene: TRBJ2-1
d_gene: TRBD1
v_gene: TRBV28
CDR3aa: CASRGDRGTYNEQFF
CDR3nt: TGTGCCAGCAGAGGGGACAGGGGAACCTACAATGAGCAGTTCTTC

j_gene: TRBJ1-1
d_gene: .
v_gene: TRBV25-1
CDR3aa: CASSSGTEAFF
CDR3nt: TGTGCCAGCAGTTCAGGGACTGAAGCTTTCTTT

j_gene: TRBJ1-6
d_gene: .
v_gene: TRBV4-1
CDR3aa: CASSQEGPRTEYNSPLHF
CDR3nt: TGCGCCAGCAGCCAAGAGGGCCCACGGACAGAATATAATTCACCCCTCCACTTT

j_gene: TRBJ2-1
d_gene: TRBD2
v_gene: TRBV6-4
CDR3aa: CASSTTSGTYNEQFF
CDR3nt: TGTGCCAGCAGCACGACTAGCGGTACCTACAATGAGCAGTTCTTC

j_gene: TRBJ2-1
d_gene: TRBD1
v_gene: TRBV5-1
CDR3aa: CASSTDRGLINEQFF
CDR3nt: TGCGCCAGCAGCACTGACAGGGGGCTAATCAATGAGCAGTTCTTC

j_gene: TRBJ1-4
d_gene: .
v_gene: TRBV2
CDR3aa: CASSDTGRGEKLFF
CDR3nt: TGTGCCAGCAGTGACACAGGGCGCGGAGAAAAACTGTTTTTT

j_gene: TRBJ1-4
d_gene: TRBD1
v_gene: TRBV11-2
CDR3aa: CASSLGRQGAREKLFF
CDR3nt: TGTGCCAGCAGCTTGGGCCGACAGGGTGCCCGCGAAAAACTGTTTTTT

j_gene: TRBJ2-2
d_gene: TRBD2
v_gene: TRBV10-3
CDR3aa: CAIRTDSGSRWTGELFF
CDR3nt: TGTGCCATCAGAACTGATAGCGGGAGCCGGTGGACCGGGGAGCTGTTTTTT

j_gene: TRBJ2-1
d_gene: TRBD2
v_gene: TRBV14
CDR3aa: CASRLAGAGNEQFF
CDR3nt: TGTGCCAGCCGACTAGCGGGGGCCGGGAATGAGCAGTTCTTC

j_gene: TRBJ1-4
d_gene: .
v_gene: TRBV11-2
CDR3aa: CASSLDTGRGEKLFF
CDR3nt: TGTGCCAGCAGCTTAGATACAGGGCGAGGTGAAAAACTGTTTTTT

j_gene: TRBJ1-1
d_gene: .
v_gene: TRBV5-6
CDR3aa: CASSMTGNTEAFF
CDR3nt: TGTGCCAGCAGCATGACAGGGAACACTGAAGCTTTCTTT

j_gene: TRBJ2-5
d_gene: TRBD1
v_gene: TRBV25-1
CDR3aa: CASSESGQGQETQYF
CDR3nt: TGTGCCAGCAGTGAATCAGGACAGGGACAAGAGACCCAGTACTTC

j_gene: TRBJ1-1
d_gene: .
v_gene: TRBV19
CDR3aa: CASSTQGIGGNTEAFF
CDR3nt: TGTGCCAGTAGCACCCAGGGGATCGGTGGGAACACTGAAGCTTTCTTT

j_gene: TRBJ1-2
d_gene: .
v_gene: TRBV9
CDR3aa: CASSDDGRGYGYTF
CDR3nt: TGTGCCAGCAGCGACGACGGCAGGGGCTATGGCTACACCTTC